This T cell receptor (beta chain) was identified during a study of lymphopenia after photon versus proton radiotherapy. Study-wide findings and caveats: Relative stability marked proton patients; photon patients lost diversity and naive cells. In patients who died, overall survival fell as post-nadir TCR diversity dropped more. Better survival with proton therapy was suggested as possible, not demonstrated.

This clone has only one observation. The antigen is undetermined. Assay used: immunoSEQ multiplex PCR; TCRdb lists only in-frame clones, some missing. This table holds 35,000 to 45,000 clones, about 80% found once. The CDR3 totals 15 residues. V lost 4 bases and J lost 7, with 16 bases in between. Germline CDR1 MNHEY, CDR2 SVGAGI. Here the sequenced sample was peripheral blood, taken from a patient treated with proton-based radiotherapy. The sequence came from a woman between 65 and 79 years old with pancreatic cancer. This chain uses TRBV6-5 with TRBJ1-4; D may be TRBD1 (6 bases). The CDR3 DNA follows: TGTGCCAGCAGTTCTGGCGGGACAAGAGCTGAAAAACTGTTTTTT. Its protein is CASSSGGTRAEKLFF.